The clone carrying this T cell receptor beta chain was seen more than once but under ten times. Its antigen is currently unknown. This sample stems from a study of early T cells in non-severe SARS-CoV-2 infection. V was pared by 7 bases and J by 4 bases, with 13 bases between. CDR1 is DFQATT and CDR2 is SNEGSKA in the germline V gene (reference sequence). CDR3 length equals 12 residues. Study findings and constraints: Matches to VDJdb favored anti-spike CD8 responses and missed private and CD4 specificities.

Separate cDNA molecules each had unique molecular identifiers attached to them. TCRdb processed the 5' RACE reads anew with MiXCR; each CDR3 protein has one entry. Of around 81,000 distinct CDR3 sequences listed, 11% to 15% are singletons. The J gene is TRBJ1-1, the V gene TRBV20-1; D uncertain. Sample: whole blood. This sequence was found in an adult who was a healthcare worker with PCR-confirmed SARS-CoV-2 infection or an uninfected control (not recorded which). Here the CDR3 DNA reads TGCAGTGTACCGCGAAGGGCCACTGAAGCTTTCTTT. Amino acids: CSVPRRATEAFF.